These 26 T cell receptor beta chains originate from one sample sequenced in a study of T cells in Graves' hyperthyroidism and ophthalmopathy. The investigators amplified TCR beta CDR3 regions from RNA transcripts. Researchers ran a first-round RT-PCR on the TCR CDR3 using the HTBI primer set. TCRdb reprocessed the multiplex PCR reads via MiXCR and lists one record per CDR3 protein. Here the sample spans about 570,000 distinct CDR3 sequences, 14% being singletons. Sequenced material: blood. The receptors come from a woman aged 40 to 50 with Graves' hyperthyroidism.

Comments on this clonotype: A clone one base away is much larger, so this may be a read error. V usage is TRBV5-1 and J usage is TRBJ1-1, with unresolved D. CDR1 and CDR2 from the germline V gene are SGHRS and YFSETQ. The CDR3 has 16 residues. CDR3 DNA: TGCGCCAGCAGCCGGACCCGGACCGAAGAGCACACTGAAGCTTCCTTT. It yields the protein CASSRTRTEEHTEASF.

Here the CDR3 reads CSVEDGLLPNQPQHF. The CDR3 DNA sequence: TGCAGCGTTGAAGATGGGTTACTACCCAATCAGCCCCAGCATTTT. This chain links TRBV29-1 with TRBJ1-5; D is uncertain. Germline V CDR1 and CDR2: SQVTM, ANQGSEA. With 0 bases removed from V and 3 bases from J, the gap between germline ends came to 12 bases. The CDR3 length is 15 residues.

This chain links TRBV4-2 with TRBJ2-7; perhaps D is TRBD1 or TRBD2 (5 bases each). Looked up from germline, CDR1 is LGHNA and CDR2 is YNFKEQ. Trimming cost V 0 bases and J 1 base, with 10 bases left between them. The CDR3 is made up of 15 amino acids. DNA for the CDR3: TGTGCCAGCAGCCAAGAGGAGGCAGGGTCCTACGAGCAGTACTTC. Protein product: CASSQEEAGSYEQYF.

This chain uses TRBV6-2 or TRBV6-3 with TRBJ1-1; no clear D. The CDR3 runs 13 residues. Germline V gives CDR1 MNHEY, CDR2 SVGEGT. V was clipped by 3 bases and J by 1 base, with 6 bases between them. This chain's CDR3 is CASSYFENTEAFF. The CDR3 coding sequence is TGTGCCAGCAGTTATTTCGAGAACACTGAAGCTTTCTTT.

The chain links TRBV5-6 to TRBJ2-7; TRBD1 aligns across 8 bases. Germline assignment: CDR1 SGHDT and CDR2 YYEEEE. The V segment lost 3 bases and the J segment 3 bases; nucleotides outside the gene matches: 5. The CDR3 loop spans 14 amino acids. The CDR3 loop is CASSWRTGSYEQYF. CDR3 nucleotide sequence: TGTGCCAGCAGCTGGAGGACAGGGAGCTACGAGCAGTACTTC.

This clonotype was seen repeatedly, ten times or more. The rearrangement joins TRBV2 to TRBJ1-1; D ambiguous. Trimming took 8 bases from V and 7 from J, leaving 8 bases between them. This CDR3 is built from 10 residues. Germline-derived CDR1 and CDR2 are SNHLY and FYNNEI. CDR3 sequence: CASSGYEAFF. DNA of the CDR3: TGTGCCAGCTCCGGATATGAAGCTTTCTTT. Variable domain in full (rest from reference TRBV2 and TRBJ1-1): EPEVTQTPSHQVTQMGQEVILRCVPISNHLYFYWYRQILGQKVEFLVSFYNNEISEKSEIFDDQFSVERPDGSNFTLKIRSTKLEDSAMYFCASSGYEAFFGQGTRLTVV.

This clonotype was seen ten or more times. This chain links TRBV14 with TRBJ2-7; D is uncertain. Germline V gives CDR1 SGHDN, CDR2 FVKESK. V shed 1 base and J shed 0 bases, with 16 bases lying between them. This CDR3 has 17 amino acids. This chain's CDR3 is CASSQALLAESSYEQYF. CDR3 DNA sequence: TGTGCCAGCAGCCAAGCTCTTCTTGCGGAAAGCTCCTACGAGCAGTACTTC.

This clonotype showed up many times. The V and J genes are TRBV20-1 and TRBJ2-3; the D gene is possibly TRBD1 (6 bases). CDR1 and CDR2 (germline): DFQATT, SNEGSKA (reference sequence). CDR3 size: 15 residues. Trimming removed 6 bases at V and 2 bases at J, with 18 bases between. CDR3 protein: CSAIRTAIITDTQYF. The CDR3 DNA is TGCAGTGCCATTCGGACAGCCATAATCACAGATACGCAGTATTTT.

This clonotype was recorded many times. The J gene is TRBJ1-2, the V gene TRBV12-3 or TRBV12-4; D not resolved. V was clipped by 5 bases and J by 6 bases, with 13 bases between them. This CDR3 comprises 13 residues. DNA of the CDR3: TGTGCCAGCAGTGATCCCGGGTTCCATGGCTACACCTTC. It specifies CASSDPGFHGYTF.

This chain uses TRBV10-3 with TRBJ2-1; 8 nucleotides align to TRBD1. CDR1 is ENHRY, CDR2 SYGVKD, per germline. This CDR3 contains 11 residues. V shed 6 bases, J shed 8 bases, and the junction held 0 bases outside the gene matches. The chain's CDR3 is CAIRTGDEQFF. The CDR3 DNA follows: TGTGCCATCAGGACAGGGGATGAGCAGTTCTTC.

In this sample, this clonotype turned up many times. The V call is TRBV12-3 or TRBV12-4, the J call TRBJ2-7, with 9 bases that match TRBD2. The V and J ends lost 10 bases and 2 bases, in that order; junction bases with no gene match: 6. The CDR3 has 13 residues. CDR3 sequence: CATQASGTYEQYF. The CDR3 DNA sequence: TGTGCCACTCAGGCTAGCGGGACCTACGAGCAGTACTTC.

This clonotype has ten or more counts. The chain carries TRBV3-1 and TRBJ2-1, with D maybe TRBD2 (6 bases). V was trimmed by 1 base and J by 1 base, leaving 14 bases between them. Germline CDR1 LGHDT, CDR2 YNNKEL (reference sequence). This CDR3 contains 17 residues. The CDR3 sequence is CASSQARGTSSYNEQFF. The CDR3 DNA sequence: TGTGCCAGCAGCCAAGCCCGGGGGACTTCTTCCTACAATGAGCAGTTCTTC.

At least ten counts were recorded for this clonotype. The rearrangement joins TRBV27 to TRBJ1-5; D not certain. The V gene lost 4 bases and the J gene lost 0 bases, with 16 bases spanning the gap. The germline V gene encodes CDR1 MNHEY and CDR2 SMNVEV (reference sequence). The CDR3 contains 17 residues. CDR3 nucleotide sequence: TGTGCCAGCAGTTCTCTAGGTTCTCACCTTAGCAATCAGCCCCAGCATTTT. It is translated as CASSSLGSHLSNQPQHF.

Many counts were recorded for this clonotype. The junction and the germline gene differ at one end; a read error may be behind it. The chain joins TRBV6-2 or TRBV6-3 to TRBJ2-7; D remains ambiguous. The CDR3 consists of 13 residues. CDR1 is MNHEY and CDR2 is SVGEGT in the germline V gene. CDR3 protein: CASSHSMGYEQYF. The CDR3 DNA reads as TGTGCCAGCAGTCACTCGATGGGTTACGAGCAGTACTTC.

This clonotype was seen ten or more times. J is TRBJ2-1 and V is TRBV10-1, with D possibly called TRBD1 or TRBD2 (5 bases each). Germline CDR1 and CDR2: WNHNN and SYGVQD (reference sequence). This CDR3 comprises 12 residues. The ends were cut back, 5 bases at V and 5 bases at J, with 7 bases in the middle. Written as DNA, the CDR3 is TGCGCCAGCAGTAAGGGACACAATGAGCAGTTCTTC. Translation: CASSKGHNEQFF.

Concerning this clonotype itself: A much larger clone is a single base away; this may be a read error. The chain recombines TRBV30 with TRBJ2-7, with a possible D match to TRBD1 (6 bases). CDR1 is GTSNPN and CDR2 is SVGIG in the germline V gene (reference sequence). The CDR3 covers 11 residues. The DNA for the CDR3 is TGTGCCTCCGGACAGTCCTACGAGCAGTGCTTC. Translated: CASGQSYEQCF.

This clonotype was observed at least ten times. The chain links TRBV9 to TRBJ2-1; no reliable D call. The germline V gene has CDR1 SGDLS and CDR2 YYNGEE. V was cut by 4 bases and J by 4 bases, with 12 bases left in between. This CDR3 region has 14 residues. CDR3 bases: TGTGCCAGCAGCACGACCAAGCTTTACAATGAGCAGTTCTTC. This sequence encodes CASSTTKLYNEQFF. Drawing the rest from reference TRBV9 and TRBJ2-1, the complete variable domain is DSGVTQTPKHLITATGQRVTLRCSPRSGDLSVYWYQQSLDQGLQFLIQYYNGEERAKGNILERFSAQQFPDLHSELNLSSLELGDSALYFCASSTTKLYNEQFFGPGTRLTVL.

The chain uses TRBV28 and TRBJ2-7, with TRBD1 matching over 8 bases. The germline V gene encodes CDR1 MDHEN and CDR2 SYDVKM. With V trimmed by 6 bases and J by 0 bases, 19 bases remained unmatched. The CDR3 sequence is 19 residues long. CDR3 nucleotide sequence: TGTGCCAGCAGGGAGGACAGGGCCTTACTAGCAGGAGACTCCTACGAGCAGTACTTC. Its protein is CASREDRALLAGDSYEQYF.

This clonotype was counted a few times. The J gene is TRBJ1-1, the V gene TRBV29-1; D might be TRBD1 (5 bases). Germline assignment: CDR1 SQVTM and CDR2 ANQGSEA. This CDR3 contains 13 residues. V was pared by 4 bases and J by 1 base, with 10 bases between. The CDR3 protein is CSVAWGKNTEAFF. The CDR3 coding sequence is TGCAGCGTTGCTTGGGGGAAGAACACTGAAGCTTTCTTT.

A few counts support this clonotype. The chain employs TRBV20-1 and TRBJ1-5, with D unresolved. CDR1 is DFQATT and CDR2 is SNEGSKA in the germline V gene (reference sequence). CDR3 length equals 16 residues. The V and J ends lost 2 bases and 6 bases respectively, with 20 bases between them. The chain's CDR3 is CSARQEPFELRQPQHF. The CDR3 DNA is TGCAGTGCTAGACAGGAGCCCTTCGAGCTTCGTCAGCCCCAGCATTTT.

This clonotype showed up just once. This chain links TRBV18 with TRBJ1-2; D is uncertain. This CDR3 region has 14 residues. Trimming cost V 3 bases and J 2 bases, with 10 bases left between them. CDR1 and CDR2 (germline): KGHSH, LQKENI. As DNA, the CDR3 is TGTGCCAGCTCACCTTCCCAAGAAAACTATGGCTACACCTTC. Encoded protein: CASSPSQENYGYTF.

A note on this clonotype: Possible read error: a much larger clone is one base away. The gene calls are TRBV3-1 and TRBJ2-3; a weak D match, TRBD2 (5 bases). Germline V gene lookup returns CDR1 LGHDT and CDR2 YNNKEL (reference sequence). CDR3 length: 17 amino acids. The CDR3 DNA reads as TGTGTCAGCAGCCAAGATAGTGGACTTCCGCGTACAGATACGCAGTATTTT. This translates into CVSSQDSGLPRTDTQYF.

This clonotype was counted ten times or more. The chain is built from TRBV20-1 and TRBJ2-1; the match to TRBD1 covers 8 bases. This CDR3 comprises 13 residues. The V and J ends lost 8 bases and 4 bases, in that order; junction bases with no gene match: 7. Looked up from germline, CDR1 is DFQATT and CDR2 is SNEGSKA (reference sequence). The chain's CDR3 is CSTEQGGYNEQFF. The CDR3 coding sequence is TGCAGTACAGAACAGGGGGGATACAATGAGCAGTTCTTC.

This clonotype was seen many times. The CDR3 coding sequence is TGTGCCTGGAGTGTTACATCAGGAAACACCATATATTTT. Translated: CAWSVTSGNTIYF. The chain couples TRBV30 to TRBJ1-3, with no clear D. The V gene's germline CDR1 is GTSNPN and CDR2 SVGIG (reference sequence). This CDR3 is 13 amino acids long. V was trimmed by 0 bases and J by 4 bases, leaving 7 bases between them.

There are many counts of this clonotype. The chain employs TRBV12-3 or TRBV12-4 and TRBJ1-2; 8 bases are shared with TRBD1. CDR3 length: 16 amino acids. V was pared by 6 bases and J by 7 bases, with 16 bases of the junction left unmatched. The CDR3 sequence: CASSGSPSGTGFGYTF. The CDR3 bases are TGTGCCAGCAGCGGCTCACCATCCGGGACAGGTTTTGGCTACACCTTC.

This clonotype was detected many times. This sequence joins TRBV30 and TRBJ2-6; no clear D. Germline V gives CDR1 GTSNPN, CDR2 SVGIG (reference sequence). The CDR3 contains 15 residues. Trimming took 0 bases from V and 4 from J, leaving 10 bases between them. The CDR3 DNA follows: TGTGCCTGGAGTGTACTGCCCCTAGGGGCCAACGTCCTGACTTTC. Protein: CAWSVLPLGANVLTF.